This TCR beta chain was captured by sequencing in a study of spatial heterogeneity in lung cancer. Study in general: For the average unique TCR and UMI combination, more than 8.5 occurrences appeared in raw reads. The study's findings and limits: Tumor mutation count correlated with how many alpha and beta TCRs expanded intratumorally.

The CDR3 is 13 residues long. Trimming removed 3 bases at V and 0 bases at J, with 5 bases between. Per the germline V gene, CDR1 is SQVTM and CDR2 is ANQGSEA. Noted time point: sample taken at primary tumor resection. Unsorted samples of tumor, nontumor lung or frozen PBMC had their whole RNA sequenced. Carried by each TCR cDNA molecule was a unique molecular identifier. MiXCR, applied by TCRdb to the 5' RACE reads, yields one record per CDR3 protein. The table includes about 9,600 distinct CDR3 sequences, approximately 12% detected once. Of note for this clonotype: Its antigen remains unknown.

The rearrangement uses TRBV29-1 and TRBJ1-4; no clear D gene. The TCR originated in a male donor with early-stage non-small cell lung cancer. Sample: lung tumor tissue, taken at surgery. The CDR3 nucleotides read TGCAGCGTTGAGTGGGCAACTAATGAAAAACTGTTTTTT. Its translation is CSVEWATNEKLFF.